Below, one TCR beta chain is given with its context. Its matching antigen is unknown. The data were obtained in a study of blood T cells in healthy people across ages. Notes on the study in general: Strong correlation was found linking TCR beta diversity to naive T cell percentage.

Peripheral blood samples of 9 to 10 milliliters were drawn from each donor. Extracted total RNA amounted to at least 5.5 micrograms for each sample. This CDR3 is 13 amino acids long. In germline, CDR1 is SGHTA, CDR2 FQGNSA. Between the trimmed V and J ends, which lost 5 bases and 13 bases, there was a span of 18 bases. A second roughly 6 to 12 cycle PCR used barcoded and J-beta primers. TCRdb fed the 5' RACE reads into MiXCR, producing one record per CDR3 protein. The table has roughly 1,500,000 distinct CDR3 sequences, 40% to 50% seen once. The rearrangement links TRBV7-2 to TRBJ2-1; D gene uncertain. This receptor was identified in a woman under 30 in good health. The sequenced sample consisted of blood. The CDR3 spells CASSHQTPETQFF. DNA of the CDR3: TGTGCCAGCAGCCATCAAACCCCAGAGACCCAGTTCTTC.